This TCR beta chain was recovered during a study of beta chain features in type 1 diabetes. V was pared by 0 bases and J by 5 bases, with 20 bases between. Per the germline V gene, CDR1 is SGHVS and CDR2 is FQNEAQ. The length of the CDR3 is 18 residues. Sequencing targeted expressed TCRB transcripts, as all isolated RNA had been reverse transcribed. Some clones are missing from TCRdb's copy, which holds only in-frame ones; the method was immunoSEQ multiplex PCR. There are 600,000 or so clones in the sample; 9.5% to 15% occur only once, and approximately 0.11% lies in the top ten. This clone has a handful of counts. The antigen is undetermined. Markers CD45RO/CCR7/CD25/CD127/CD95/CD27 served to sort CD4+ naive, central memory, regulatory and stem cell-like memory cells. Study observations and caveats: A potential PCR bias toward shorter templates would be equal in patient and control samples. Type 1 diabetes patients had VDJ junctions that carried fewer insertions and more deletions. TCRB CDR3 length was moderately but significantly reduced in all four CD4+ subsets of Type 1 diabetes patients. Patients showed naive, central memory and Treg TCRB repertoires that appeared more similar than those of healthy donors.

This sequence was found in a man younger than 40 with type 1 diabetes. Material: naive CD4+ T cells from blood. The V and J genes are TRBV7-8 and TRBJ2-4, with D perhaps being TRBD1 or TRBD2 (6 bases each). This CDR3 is CASSLASTGPTGENIQYF. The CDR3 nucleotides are TGTGCCAGCAGCTTAGCGTCGACAGGCCCGACGGGAGAAAACATTCAGTACTTC. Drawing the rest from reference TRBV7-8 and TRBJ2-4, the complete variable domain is GAGVSQSPRYKVAKRGQDVALRCDPISGHVSLFWYQQALGQGPEFLTYFQNEAQLDKSGLPSDRFFAERPEGSVSTLKIQRTQQEDSAVYLCASSLASTGPTGENIQYFGAGTRLSVL.